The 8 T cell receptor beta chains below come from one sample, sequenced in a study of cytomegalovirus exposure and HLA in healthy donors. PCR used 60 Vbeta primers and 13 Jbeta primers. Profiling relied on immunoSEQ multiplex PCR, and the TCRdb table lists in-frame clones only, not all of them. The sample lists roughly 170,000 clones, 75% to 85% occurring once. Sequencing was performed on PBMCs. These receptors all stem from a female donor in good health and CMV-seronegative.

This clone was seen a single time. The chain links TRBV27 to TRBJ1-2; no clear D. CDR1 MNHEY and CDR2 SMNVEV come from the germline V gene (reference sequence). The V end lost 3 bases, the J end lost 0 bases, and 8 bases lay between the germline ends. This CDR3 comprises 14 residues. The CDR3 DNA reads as TGTGCCAGCAGTTTTAACAGCCCTAACTATGGCTACACCTTC. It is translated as CASSFNSPNYGYTF.

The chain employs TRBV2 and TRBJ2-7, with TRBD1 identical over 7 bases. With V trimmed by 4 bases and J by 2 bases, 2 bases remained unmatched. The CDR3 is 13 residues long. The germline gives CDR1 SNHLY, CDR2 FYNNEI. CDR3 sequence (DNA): TGTGCCAGCAGTGGGGACAGACCCTACGAGCAGTACTTC. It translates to CASSGDRPYEQYF.

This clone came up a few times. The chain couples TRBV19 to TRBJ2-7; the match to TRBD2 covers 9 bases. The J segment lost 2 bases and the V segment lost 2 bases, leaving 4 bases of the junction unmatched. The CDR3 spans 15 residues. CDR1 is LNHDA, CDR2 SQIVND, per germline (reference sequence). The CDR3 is CASSISAGGTYEQYF. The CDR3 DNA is TGTGCCAGTAGTATATCAGCGGGGGGCACCTACGAGCAGTACTTC.

CDR3 bases: TGCAGCTCAGAGGGGCAGTTCTTC. Translating it yields CSSEGQFF. The chain links TRBV29-1 to TRBJ2-1; possibly TRBD2 for D (5 bases). CDR1 and CDR2 from the germline V gene are SQVTM and ANQGSEA. The V end was cut by 8 bases, the J end by 12 bases, with 8 bases between. CDR3 length: 8 residues.

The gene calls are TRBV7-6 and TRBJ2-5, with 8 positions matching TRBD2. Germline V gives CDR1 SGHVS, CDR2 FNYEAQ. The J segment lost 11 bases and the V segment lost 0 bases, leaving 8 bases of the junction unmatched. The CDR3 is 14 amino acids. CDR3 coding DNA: TGTGCCAGCAGCTTAGCGGTAGCGGGGAAGTTGCAGTACTTC. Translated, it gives CASSLAVAGKLQYF.

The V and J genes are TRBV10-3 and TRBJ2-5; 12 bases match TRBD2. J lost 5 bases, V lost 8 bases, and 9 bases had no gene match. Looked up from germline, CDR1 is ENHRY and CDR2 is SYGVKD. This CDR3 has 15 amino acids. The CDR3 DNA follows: TGTGCCATCGGGGCTAGCGGGGGGGCCACGGAGACCCAGTACTTC. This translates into CAIGASGGATETQYF.

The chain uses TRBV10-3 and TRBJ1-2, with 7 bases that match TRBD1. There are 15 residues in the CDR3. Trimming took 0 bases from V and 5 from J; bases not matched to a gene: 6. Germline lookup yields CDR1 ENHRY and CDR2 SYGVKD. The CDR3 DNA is TGTGCCATCAGTGAGTCGGCAGGGGGAGTGTATGGCTACACCTTC. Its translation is CAISESAGGVYGYTF.

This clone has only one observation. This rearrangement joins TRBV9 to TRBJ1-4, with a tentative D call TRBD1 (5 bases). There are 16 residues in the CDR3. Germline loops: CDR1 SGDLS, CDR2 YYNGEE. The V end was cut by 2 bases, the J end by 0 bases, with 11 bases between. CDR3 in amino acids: CASSVGGRSTNEKLFF. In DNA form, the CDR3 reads TGTGCCAGCAGCGTGGGGGGGAGGTCAACTAATGAAAAACTGTTTTTT.